The subject of this entry is one T cell receptor (beta chain). Its target is unknown. In the same sample, other DNA sequences code for this CDR3. These data belong to a study of Ad26.COV2.S vaccination and SARS-CoV-2 variants. Study background: Donor participated within the Ad26.COV2.S arm of the COV1001 trial. Study findings and constraints: Recipients given vaccine exceeded placebo recipients in spike-specific TCR breadth. Breadth of non-spike TCRs did not differ between vaccinees and placebo recipients.

Repertoires were generated with immunoSEQ multiplex PCR, while TCRdb's copy carries only in-frame clones and drops some. The sample has 430,000 or so clones; 89% are singletons. The treatment was: 19 received Ad26.COV2.S at low or high dose, single or two shots; roughly 5 received placebo; per-sample allocation not given. Sample collection was performed on day 63 after the first vaccine or placebo injection. Boston supplied an adult donor aged 18-55 years. The germline gives CDR1 SGHVS, CDR2 FNYEAQ. This CDR3 region has 14 residues. V dropped 5 bases and J dropped 2 bases, with 11 bases sitting between them.

This TCR was sampled from a person aged 18-65 years who received the Ad26.COV2.S COVID-19 vaccine or a placebo. Material: peripheral blood, obtained in a trial of Ad26.COV2.S vaccine versus placebo. The chain is built from TRBV7-6 and TRBJ2-3; the D gene is possibly TRBD2 (6 bases). CDR3 residues: CASSRSGPTDTQYF. The CDR3 bases are TGTGCCAGCAGCCGGAGCGGGCCCACAGATACGCAGTATTTT.